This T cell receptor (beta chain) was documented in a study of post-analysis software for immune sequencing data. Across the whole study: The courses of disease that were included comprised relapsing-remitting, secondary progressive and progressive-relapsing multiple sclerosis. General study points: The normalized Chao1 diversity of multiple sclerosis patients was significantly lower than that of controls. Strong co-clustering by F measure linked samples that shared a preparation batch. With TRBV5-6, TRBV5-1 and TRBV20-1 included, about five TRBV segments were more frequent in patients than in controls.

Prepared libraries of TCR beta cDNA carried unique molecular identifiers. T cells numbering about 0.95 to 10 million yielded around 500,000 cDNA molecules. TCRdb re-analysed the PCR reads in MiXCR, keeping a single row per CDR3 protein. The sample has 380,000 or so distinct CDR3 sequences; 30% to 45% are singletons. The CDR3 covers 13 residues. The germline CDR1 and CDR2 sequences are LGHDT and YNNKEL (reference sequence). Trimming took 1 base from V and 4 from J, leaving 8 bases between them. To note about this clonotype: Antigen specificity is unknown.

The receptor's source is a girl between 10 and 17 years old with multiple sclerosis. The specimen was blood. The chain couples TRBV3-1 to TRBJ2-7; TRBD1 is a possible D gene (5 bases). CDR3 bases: TGTGCCAGCAGCCAAGCTAAGGGGTACGAGCAGTACTTC. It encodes CASSQAKGYEQYF.